Shown below are 10 T cell receptor beta chains from a single sample sequenced in a study of blood T cell repertoires in COVID-19. Profiled with immunoSEQ multiplex PCR; TCRdb holds only in-frame clones, not every one. The repertoire holds around 160,000 clones, approximately 86% seen once, with under 4.5% in the top ten. Source material: PBMCs or T cells enriched from blood (not recorded which). The receptors come from a woman in her thirties or forties who had been exposed to COVID-19.

The chain joins TRBV29-1 to TRBJ2-5; 13 bases are a match to TRBD2. Germline CDR1 and CDR2: SQVTM and ANQGSEA. The ends lost 6 bases at V and 5 bases at J; junction bases unmatched: 6. The CDR3 runs 14 residues. The chain's CDR3 is CSVRLAGGWETQYF. CDR3 in DNA: TGCAGCGTACGACTAGCGGGGGGCTGGGAGACCCAGTACTTC.

J is TRBJ2-5 and V is TRBV19; 11 bases are shared with TRBD1. This CDR3 is 15 amino acids long. J was trimmed by 7 bases and V by 8 bases; bases with no gene match: 12. Germline assignment: CDR1 LNHDA and CDR2 SQIVND (reference sequence). The CDR3 DNA sequence: TGTGCCAGTCGGGATAGGGGACAGGGGGAAGGGACCCAGTACTTC. Translated, it gives CASRDRGQGEGTQYF.

The rearrangement links TRBV6-5 to TRBJ1-6; 9 nucleotides agree with TRBD1. V shed 5 bases, J shed 8 bases, and the junction held 7 bases outside the gene matches. Germline V gene sequence: CDR1 MNHEY, CDR2 SVGAGI. The CDR3 has 15 residues. CDR3 sequence (DNA): TGTGCCAGCAGTCCTACAGGGGGCGCGTATTCACCCCTCCACTTT. Its translation: CASSPTGGAYSPLHF.

The rearrangement uses TRBV7-9 and TRBJ2-5; 8 bases are a match to TRBD1. Trimming took 0 bases from V and 4 from J; bases not matched to a gene: 4. Germline CDR1 SEHNR, CDR2 FQNEAQ (reference sequence). This CDR3 is built from 15 residues. The CDR3 nucleotides read TGTGCCAGCAGCTTAGCGCGAACAGGGGGAGAGACCCAGTACTTC. Encoded protein: CASSLARTGGETQYF.

The gene calls are TRBV28 and TRBJ1-2; perhaps TRBD1 as D (6 bases). Per the germline V gene, CDR1 is MDHEN and CDR2 is SYDVKM. The length of the CDR3 is 14 residues. V was pared by 3 bases and J by 3 bases, with 11 bases between. This chain's CDR3 is CASSLRQAYYGYTF. CDR3 sequence (DNA): TGTGCCAGCAGTTTGAGACAGGCTTACTATGGCTACACCTTC.

This chain connects TRBV15 to TRBJ1-3; TRBD1 matches at 7 bases. Trimming removed 5 bases from V and 2 bases from J; junction bases left unmatched: 9. Germline CDR1 LNHNV, CDR2 YYDKDF (reference sequence). CDR3 size: 16 residues. This chain's CDR3 is CATSPGQFLTGNTIYF. The CDR3 DNA is TGTGCCACCAGCCCGGGACAGTTTCTTACTGGAAACACCATATATTTT.

The chain is built from TRBV7-2 and TRBJ1-4; 7 positions match TRBD1. Trimming cost V 4 bases and J 7 bases; bases outside gene matches: 6. The germline V gene has CDR1 SGHTA and CDR2 FQGNSA. The length of the CDR3 is 14 residues. The CDR3 sequence: CASSSWQGGEKLFF. CDR3 bases: TGTGCCAGCAGCTCCTGGCAGGGGGGTGAAAAACTGTTTTTT.

J is TRBJ1-3 and V is TRBV27; D possibly corresponds to TRBD1 (5 bases). Trimming left V 2 bases short and J 4 bases short, with 9 bases between. Germline assignment: CDR1 MNHEY and CDR2 SMNVEV (reference sequence). CDR3 length: 14 amino acids. The CDR3: CASSLAGKGNTIYF. The CDR3 bases are TGTGCCAGCAGTTTAGCAGGGAAAGGAAACACCATATATTTT.

The chain combines TRBV19 with TRBJ2-3, with 9 bases fitting TRBD1. Germline values: CDR1 LNHDA, CDR2 SQIVND (reference sequence). V lost 2 bases to trimming and J lost 4 bases; unmatched junction nucleotides: 4. The CDR3 runs to 15 residues. The CDR3 region is CASSIKTGGPDTQYF. The CDR3 DNA follows: TGTGCCAGTAGTATAAAGACAGGGGGGCCAGATACGCAGTATTTT. Full variable domain (remainder filled in from reference TRBV19 and TRBJ2-3): DGGITQSPKYLFRKEGQNVTLSCEQNLNHDAMYWYRQDPGQGLRLIYYSQIVNDFQKGDIAEGYSVSREKKESFPLTVTSAQKNPTAFYLCASSIKTGGPDTQYFGPGTRLTVL.

The chain joins TRBV25-1 to TRBJ1-3; D may be TRBD1 (5 bases). Germline CDR1 MGHDK, CDR2 SYGVNS. Trimming pared 8 bases from V and 0 bases from J, leaving 14 bases between. The CDR3 is 15 residues long. CDR3 region: CASSAKGFSGNTIYF. CDR3 in DNA: TGTGCCAGCTCAGCAAAGGGGTTCTCTGGAAACACCATATATTTT.